This T cell receptor (beta chain) was recorded in a study of T cells in localized non-small cell lung cancer. The study, taken as a whole, reports: Paired adjacent lung recovered a median about 60 of the top 100 tumor clones. Investigators sequenced only a single tumor region, leaving heterogeneity possible. Elevated blood T cell density was associated with longer overall survival. Measurement of T cell clonality placed uninvolved adjacent lung highest, above the level in tumor.

A note on this clone: Its cognate antigen is unknown.

Generated by immunoSEQ multiplex PCR, the TCRdb table keeps only in-frame clones and is missing some. The table records 21,000 or so clones, roughly 90% of them present only once. This specimen was peripheral blood mononuclear cells, taken before any cancer treatment. This sequence originates from a male donor aged 60 or over with stage II lung adenocarcinoma.

This chain's CDR3 is CASSLLGGQSSYNEQFF. DNA for the CDR3: TGTGCCAGCAGCTTACTAGGGGGGCAAAGCTCCTACAATGAGCAGTTCTTC. The gene calls are TRBV11-3 and TRBJ2-1; either TRBD1 or TRBD2 may fit D (6 bases each). The CDR3 covers 17 residues. Trimming removed 2 bases from V and 0 bases from J, with 14 bases in between. CDR1 SGHNT and CDR2 YENEEA come from the germline V gene.